The 9 T cell receptor beta chains below all came from one sample that was sequenced in a study of T cell changes during pregnancy in multiple sclerosis. Measured with immunoSEQ multiplex PCR; TCRdb has only the in-frame clones, and not every one. The sample shows about 86,000 clones, less than 95% of them seen only once. Source: peripheral blood, taken in the first trimester of pregnancy. All receptors come from a female donor in good health, enrolled as a control in a pregnancy study.

The chain is built from TRBV19 and TRBJ1-2; possibly TRBD1 for D (6 bases). The CDR3 runs to 14 residues. The V end lost 9 bases, the J end lost 7 bases, and 21 bases lay between the germline ends. Germline CDR1 reads LNHDA; CDR2 reads SQIVND (reference sequence). The CDR3 here is CASEGGGQRPGYTF. Here the CDR3 DNA reads TGTGCCAGCGAGGGGGGGGGACAACGCCCTGGCTACACCTTC. The full variable domain, rest sourced from reference TRBV19 and TRBJ1-2, is DGGITQSPKYLFRKEGQNVTLSCEQNLNHDAMYWYRQDPGQGLRLIYYSQIVNDFQKGDIAEGYSVSREKKESFPLTVTSAQKNPTAFYLCASEGGGQRPGYTFGSGTRLTVV.

The J gene is TRBJ2-1, the V gene TRBV7-2; no firm D call. V lost 5 bases and J lost 4, with 9 bases in between. CDR3 size: 13 residues. Germline-derived CDR1 and CDR2 are SGHTA and FQGNSA. CDR3 nucleotide sequence: TGTGCCAGCAGCCGAGGAAGGTACAATGAGCAGTTCTTC. Encoded protein: CASSRGRYNEQFF.

The CDR3 region is CASSRRTGPLTYNEQFF. The CDR3 DNA sequence: TGTGCCAGCTCACGGAGGACAGGCCCACTAACCTACAATGAGCAGTTCTTC. The V and J genes are TRBV18 and TRBJ2-1, with 7 bases identical to TRBD1. Germline CDR1 reads KGHSH; CDR2 reads LQKENI. V gave up 4 bases and J gave up 2 bases; unmatched junction bases: 11. The CDR3 contains 17 residues.

The V gene is TRBV6-6, the J gene TRBJ1-5, with 10 bases aligning to TRBD1. V was pared by 5 bases and J by 4 bases, with 5 bases of the junction left unmatched. Germline values: CDR1 MNHNY, CDR2 SVGAGI (reference sequence). The CDR3 runs to 15 residues. DNA for the CDR3: TGTGCCAGCAGTAGGACAGGGGGTGGGAATCAGCCCCAGCATTTT. The encoded protein is CASSRTGGGNQPQHF.

The chain recombines TRBV6-5 with TRBJ1-1, with 10 bases aligning to TRBD1. Germline assignment: CDR1 MNHEY and CDR2 SVGAGI. Trimming at V came to 6 bases and at J to 1 base, leaving 2 bases not matched to a gene. There are 14 residues in the CDR3. CDR3 protein: CASSRDRGNTEAFF. In DNA form, the CDR3 reads TGTGCCAGCAGCCGGGACAGGGGGAACACTGAAGCTTTCTTT.

The chain carries TRBV11-1 and TRBJ1-5; TRBD1 matches at 8 bases. The CDR3 sequence is 13 residues long. The V segment lost 8 bases and the J segment 7 bases; nucleotides outside the gene matches: 7. Germline values: CDR1 SGHAT, CDR2 FQDESV (reference sequence). The DNA of the CDR3 is TGTGCCAGCGGACTGGACAGGGAGCAGCCCCAGCATTTT. This sequence encodes CASGLDREQPQHF.

This rearrangement joins TRBV7-8 to TRBJ2-1, with TRBD2 matching over 9 bases. Germline V lookup: CDR1 SGHVS, CDR2 FQNEAQ. The V gene end was trimmed by 5 bases and the J gene end by 2 bases; junction bases not matched to a gene: 10. The CDR3 totals 17 residues. In DNA form, the CDR3 reads TGTGCCAGCAGCCAGACCCGGGGACTAGCTGCCTACAATGAGCAGTTCTTC. Translation: CASSQTRGLAAYNEQFF.

The genes are TRBV4-2 and TRBJ2-3; TRBD1 might be the D (5 bases). Trimming removed 4 bases at V and 2 bases at J, with 10 bases between. Germline V CDR1 and CDR2: LGHNA, YNFKEQ. This CDR3 contains 14 residues. The CDR3 DNA follows: TGTGCCAGCAGCCCCACAGGAGACACAGATACGCAGTATTTT. Translated: CASSPTGDTDTQYF.

V usage is TRBV2 and J usage is TRBJ1-4; D is unclear. The ends were cut back, 10 bases at V and 5 bases at J, with 17 bases in the middle. The CDR3 extends over 14 amino acids. In germline, CDR1 is SNHLY, CDR2 FYNNEI. The CDR3 reads CANSEGRWNEKLFF. CDR3 DNA sequence: TGTGCCAATTCGGAGGGCCGCTGGAATGAAAAACTGTTTTTT.